This paragraph reports one T cell receptor (beta chain). The entry originates in a study of cytomegalovirus exposure and HLA in healthy donors. V was clipped by 2 bases and J by 0 bases, with 7 bases between them. Germline V CDR1 and CDR2: SGHRS, YFSETQ. The CDR3 length is 14 residues. PCR amplification relied on 60 Vbeta primers (plus 13 Jbeta primers). Measured with immunoSEQ multiplex PCR; TCRdb has only the in-frame clones, and not every one. Here the sample spans 100,000 or so clones, about 74% being singletons. This sequence was found in a male donor in good health and CMV-seropositive. The sample comprised PBMCs. The chain carries TRBV5-1 and TRBJ2-3; the D is unclear. The DNA of the CDR3 is TGCGCCAGCAGCTTCGGGTCTAGCACAGATACGCAGTATTTT. It is translated as CASSFGSSTDTQYF.